The present T cell receptor (beta chain) was sequenced within a study of radiotherapy plus CTLA-4 blockade in lung cancer. The overall study: Objective responses occurred in about a sixth of patients; 25% to 40% had disease control.

The method was immunoSEQ multiplex PCR; TCRdb's version includes in-frame clones alone and lacks a portion of them. The sample consists of around 99,000 clones, about 86% of them appearing once. This CDR3 has 13 residues. Trimming took off 0 bases at V and 6 bases at J, with 7 bases between the two ends. The germline V gene encodes CDR1 LNHNV and CDR2 YYDKDF (reference sequence). To note about this clone: Its cognate antigen is unknown.

Points from the study as a whole: Blood saw expansion of tumor-derived TCR clones after radiotherapy plus ipilimumab. Reported findings show early blood T cell clone dynamics, with interferon-beta, best predicted response.

Patients in the study, people with chemo-refractory metastatic non-small-cell lung cancer, received focal radiation plus ipilimumab CTLA-4 blockade. The sample here was peripheral blood, taken from a patient treated with radiotherapy plus ipilimumab. This TCR was sampled from a human donor with non-small cell lung cancer that progressed on radiotherapy plus ipilimumab. The chain carries TRBV15 and TRBJ2-3; possibly TRBD2 for D (5 bases). CDR3 DNA: TGTGCCACCAGCAGAGACCCGGGGGATACGCAGTATTTT. The encoded protein is CATSRDPGDTQYF.